This passage covers 32 T cell receptor beta chains from one sample sequenced in a study of OX40 agonist ivuxolimab in advanced cancers. The method was immunoSEQ multiplex PCR; TCRdb's version includes in-frame clones alone and lacks a portion of them. The table has approximately 16,000 clones, approximately 83% seen once. Sequencing was performed on CD4+ or CD8+ T cells sorted from blood, taken in a trial of the OX40 agonist ivuxolimab. These receptors were collected from an adult with an advanced solid tumor such as melanoma, head and neck, liver or kidney cancer.

The chain employs TRBV4-1 and TRBJ2-2; 10 nucleotides agree with TRBD2. The J segment lost 7 bases and the V segment lost 1 base, leaving 6 bases of the junction unmatched. CDR1 is MGHRA and CDR2 is YSYEKL in the germline V gene. The CDR3 length is 16 residues. CDR3 sequence reads: CASSQGASGSYGELFF. CDR3 in DNA: TGCGCCAGCAGCCAAGGAGCTAGCGGGAGTTACGGGGAGCTGTTTTTT.

This chain uses TRBV11-3 with TRBJ1-2, with D possibly TRBD1 on 5 matching bases. From germline, CDR1 is SGHNT and CDR2 YENEEA. This CDR3 has 15 amino acids. The V and J ends lost 5 bases and 4 bases respectively, with 17 bases between them. The CDR3 region is CASSLLGPGSYGYTF. CDR3 DNA sequence: TGTGCCAGCAGCCTCCTGGGGCCCGGCAGCTATGGCTACACCTTC.

The V gene is TRBV10-3, the J gene TRBJ1-5; D is perhaps TRBD1 (6 bases). Germline CDR1 ENHRY, CDR2 SYGVKD. This CDR3 is 12 amino acids long. V was trimmed by 10 bases and J by 2 bases, leaving 9 bases between them. Written as DNA, the CDR3 is TGTGCCACCGCAGGGGGCAATCAGCCCCAGCATTTT. Protein product: CATAGGNQPQHF.

The chain is built from TRBV6-5 and TRBJ2-1; no reliable D call. Per the germline V gene, CDR1 is MNHEY and CDR2 is SVGAGI. This CDR3 contains 13 residues. The V and J ends lost 5 bases and 1 base respectively, with 6 bases between them. Written as DNA, the CDR3 is TGTGCCAGCAGTGAGTTTTCCTACAATGAGCAGTTCTTC. It translates to CASSEFSYNEQFF.

CDR3 loop: CASSLGRGLYEQYF. The CDR3, as DNA: TGTGCCAGCAGTTTAGGCAGGGGGCTCTACGAGCAGTACTTC. The chain combines TRBV28 with TRBJ2-7; the match to TRBD1 covers 8 bases. Germline loops: CDR1 MDHEN, CDR2 SYDVKM. The junction had 3 bases not matched to a gene; V was cut back by 2 bases and J by 3 bases. This CDR3 has 14 residues.

The gene calls are TRBV7-2 and TRBJ2-7; a possible D gene is TRBD2 (5 bases). V lost 11 bases, J lost 2 bases, and 13 bases lay in between. The CDR3 sequence is 12 residues long. The germline CDR1 and CDR2 sequences are SGHTA and FQGNSA. Here the CDR3 reads CAAGEWTYEQYF. CDR3 in DNA: TGTGCCGCTGGGGAGTGGACCTACGAGCAGTACTTC.

The chain links TRBV29-1 to TRBJ1-1; D not certain. CDR1 is SQVTM and CDR2 is ANQGSEA in the germline V gene. This CDR3 has 15 amino acids. V shed 7 bases and J shed 4 bases, with 22 bases lying between them. CDR3 protein: CSACSIRYSGTEAFF. Written as DNA, the CDR3 is TGCAGCGCCTGTTCGATTAGGTACAGCGGCACTGAAGCTTTCTTT.

The genes are TRBV15 and TRBJ2-7; 9 nucleotides match TRBD2. With V trimmed by 4 bases and J by 4 bases, 8 bases remained unmatched. From germline, CDR1 is LNHNV and CDR2 YYDKDF (reference sequence). This CDR3 is 15 amino acids long. DNA of the CDR3: TGTGCCACCAGCATCCCTAGCGGGGACCGTTACGAGCAGTACTTC. Its protein product is CATSIPSGDRYEQYF.

J is TRBJ1-1 and V is TRBV19; 9 nucleotides match TRBD1. Germline CDR1 is LNHDA and CDR2 is SQIVND (reference sequence). This CDR3 has 12 amino acids. V shed 9 bases and J 4 bases; nucleotides not matched to a gene: 3. This CDR3 is CASRTGATEAFF. Here the CDR3 DNA reads TGTGCCAGCCGGACAGGGGCCACTGAAGCTTTCTTT.

This clone was found once. The chain couples TRBV11-3 to TRBJ1-5; TRBD1 might be the D (5 bases). The CDR3 has 14 amino acids. From germline, CDR1 is SGHNT and CDR2 YENEEA. The ends were cut back, 4 bases at V and 5 bases at J, with 12 bases in the middle. The CDR3 reads CASSSGRGDQPQHF. In nucleotides, the CDR3 is TGTGCCAGCAGCTCTGGGAGGGGCGATCAGCCCCAGCATTTT.

The rearrangement joins TRBV18 to TRBJ1-2; D might be TRBD1 (6 bases). CDR1 and CDR2 from the germline V gene are KGHSH and LQKENI. This CDR3 contains 13 residues. V dropped 6 bases and J dropped 6 bases, with 14 bases sitting between them. The chain's CDR3 is CASSQDSDNGYTF. The CDR3 DNA follows: TGTGCCAGCTCGCAGGACAGTGATAATGGCTACACCTTC.

The genes are TRBV29-1 and TRBJ1-2, with D hard to call. Trimming removed 8 bases at V and 8 bases at J, with 18 bases between. From germline, CDR1 is SQVTM and CDR2 ANQGSEA. This CDR3 contains 12 residues. CDR3 amino acids: CSSVSTGFGYTF. The DNA of the CDR3 is TGCAGCTCCGTTAGTACGGGTTTCGGCTACACCTTC.

Of note for this clone: Germline and junction disagree at one end, which may indicate a read error. This CDR3 is also generated by other DNA sequences in the sample. This chain uses TRBV29-1 with TRBJ2-2; TRBD1 matches at 7 bases. Looked up from germline, CDR1 is SQVTM and CDR2 is ANQGSEA. This CDR3 is built from 13 residues. This CDR3 is CSARTGMAGELFF. The CDR3 DNA sequence: TGCAGCGCCCGGACAGGAATGGCCGGAGAGCTGTTTTTT.

This clone was observed a single time. The gene calls are TRBV28 and TRBJ1-2; D remains unclear. This CDR3 contains 12 residues. Trimming shortened V by 2 bases and J by 7 bases, and 8 bases separated the two germline ends. The V gene's germline CDR1 is MDHEN and CDR2 SYDVKM. CDR3 nucleotide sequence: TGTGCCAGCAGTTTAGCCAGGCCTGGCTACACCTTC. This codes for CASSLARPGYTF.

CDR3 region: CASSGFGWSTDTQYF. The CDR3 bases are TGTGCCAGCAGTGGTTTCGGATGGAGCACAGATACGCAGTATTTT. The V call is TRBV2, the J call TRBJ2-3, with unresolved D. Trimming pared 4 bases from V and 0 bases from J, leaving 11 bases between. Germline values: CDR1 SNHLY, CDR2 FYNNEI. The CDR3 runs 15 residues.

V is TRBV28 and J is TRBJ2-1; perhaps TRBD2 as D (6 bases). Germline V gene data show CDR1 as MDHEN and CDR2 as SYDVKM. The ends were cut back, 1 base at V and 15 bases at J, with 10 bases in the middle. The CDR3 has 11 residues. The CDR3 nucleotides are TGTGCCAGCAGTTTATCCGCGGGATTGTTCTTC. Protein product: CASSLSAGLFF.

The J gene is TRBJ1-1, the V gene TRBV25-1; no definite D call. V dropped 5 bases and J dropped 2 bases, with 12 bases sitting between them. CDR1 is MGHDK and CDR2 is SYGVNS in the germline V gene. CDR3 length: 14 amino acids. DNA for the CDR3: TGTGCCAGCAGTCGGCTTTCCCCCAACACTGAAGCTTTCTTT. This codes for CASSRLSPNTEAFF.

The CDR3, as DNA: TGTGCCAGCAGCCAAATCGCAACGAGCAATCAGCCCCAGCATTTT. Its protein product is CASSQIATSNQPQHF. The rearrangement joins TRBV4-2 to TRBJ1-5; D not resolved. This CDR3 spans 15 amino acids. V lost 2 bases and J lost 1, with 9 bases in between. The germline V gene has CDR1 LGHNA and CDR2 YNFKEQ.

The chain recombines TRBV4-1 with TRBJ1-1; D is uncertain. Germline V lookup: CDR1 MGHRA, CDR2 YSYEKL. This CDR3 contains 14 residues. V dropped 1 base and J dropped 11 bases, with 17 bases sitting between them. The CDR3 protein is CASSQVWTAQRAFF. DNA of the CDR3: TGCGCCAGCAGCCAAGTGTGGACGGCGCAAAGGGCTTTCTTT.

V and J are TRBV28 and TRBJ2-7; 8 bases fit TRBD2. CDR1 MDHEN and CDR2 SYDVKM come from the germline V gene. J was trimmed by 1 base and V by 3 bases; bases with no gene match: 8. CDR3 length equals 16 residues. The CDR3 DNA is TGTGCCAGCAGTTTGCTGTCTGAGCGGGGGTCCTACGAGCAGTACTTC. Translated, it gives CASSLLSERGSYEQYF.

The chain recombines TRBV4-1 with TRBJ2-3; 7 bases match TRBD2. The junction had 15 bases not matched to a gene; V was cut back by 4 bases and J by 5 bases. The CDR3 is made up of 17 amino acids. In germline, CDR1 is MGHRA, CDR2 YSYEKL. The CDR3 DNA reads TGCGCCAGCAGCCTGGGGTTCGAGGGAGGGCCAGGAGATACGCAGTATTTT. The encoded protein is CASSLGFEGGPGDTQYF.

This chain uses TRBV27 with TRBJ2-4; TRBD1 aligns across 9 bases. V shed 7 bases and J 9 bases; nucleotides not matched to a gene: 7. CDR1 is MNHEY, CDR2 SMNVEV, per germline (reference sequence). The CDR3 loop spans 13 amino acids. For the CDR3, the DNA is TGTGCCAGCACTTCGACAGGGGGAGGCATTCAGTACTTC. This encodes CASTSTGGGIQYF.

The chain combines TRBV6-1 with TRBJ1-1; TRBD1 agrees at 9 bases. V shed 0 bases, J shed 2 bases, and the junction held 10 bases outside the gene matches. CDR3 length: 18 amino acids. The germline CDR1 and CDR2 sequences are MNHNS and SASEGT. The CDR3 bases are TGTGCCAGCAGTGAAGCCAGGACAGGGGAAACGATCAACACTGAAGCTTTCTTT. Translation gives CASSEARTGETINTEAFF.

The rearrangement joins TRBV19 to TRBJ1-5; D remains unclear. Per germline, CDR1 LNHDA and CDR2 SQIVND (reference sequence). This CDR3 spans 15 amino acids. With 5 bases removed from V and 2 bases from J, the gap between germline ends came to 13 bases. In DNA, the CDR3 is TGTGCCAGTAGTTACGGCTATAGGGGCAATCAGCCCCAGCATTTT. Translation: CASSYGYRGNQPQHF.

This clone was seen just once. The gene calls are TRBV2 and TRBJ2-7, with D tentatively TRBD2 (5 bases). Trimming took 8 bases from V and 0 from J, leaving 11 bases between them. Germline V lookup: CDR1 SNHLY, CDR2 FYNNEI. The CDR3 contains 13 residues. CDR3 sequence reads: CASVELVSYEQYF. CDR3 DNA: TGTGCCAGCGTCGAACTAGTCTCCTACGAGCAGTACTTC.

This CDR3 is CASSLTNTEYEQYF. CDR3 nucleotide sequence: TGTGCCAGCAGCTTGACGAATACAGAGTACGAGCAGTACTTC. This chain joins TRBV5-4 and TRBJ2-5; D gene uncertain. The tail of the sequence fits TRBJ2-7 better, so the J call may be wrong. CDR1 is SGHNT and CDR2 is YYREEE in the germline V gene (reference sequence). The length of the CDR3 is 14 residues.

V gene TRBV6-5 combines with J gene TRBJ1-5; 8 bases line up with TRBD1. Per the germline V gene, CDR1 is MNHEY and CDR2 is SVGAGI. V lost 5 bases and J lost 4; bases outside the gene matches: 4. The CDR3 contains 14 residues. CDR3 sequence: CASSGQGLNQPQHF. The CDR3 bases are TGTGCCAGCAGTGGACAGGGCTTGAATCAGCCCCAGCATTTT.

This clone came up a few times. This chain uses TRBV7-6 with TRBJ2-1; TRBD2 is a possible D gene (5 bases). Germline V gene lookup returns CDR1 SGHVS and CDR2 FNYEAQ. CDR3 length: 16 residues. The ends were cut back, 4 bases at V and 7 bases at J, with 20 bases in the middle. This CDR3 is CASSWSEGVVGNEQFF. Written as DNA, the CDR3 is TGTGCCAGCAGCTGGTCTGAGGGAGTCGTAGGAAATGAGCAGTTCTTC.

Regarding this clone: It is likely a read error: a sequence one base away is far more abundant. This chain joins TRBV11-3 and TRBJ1-1, with D perhaps matching TRBD1 (6 bases). The V end lost 5 bases, the J end lost 7 bases, and 11 bases lay between the germline ends. CDR3 length: 12 amino acids. Germline V gene sequence: CDR1 SGHNT, CDR2 YENEEA. CDR3 sequence (DNA): TGTGCCAGCAGCATCGGACAGTTTGAAGCTTTCTTT. Protein: CASSIGQFEAFF.

The V call is TRBV27, the J call TRBJ2-5, with D hard to call. Trimming stripped 1 base from V and 5 bases from J, with 8 bases between. Germline V gives CDR1 MNHEY, CDR2 SMNVEV (reference sequence). This CDR3 contains 13 residues. CDR3 DNA sequence: TGTGCCAGCAGTTTATATGTTGGGGAGACCCAGTACTTC. Protein sequence: CASSLYVGETQYF.

The J gene is TRBJ1-2, the V gene TRBV30; 8 nucleotides match TRBD1. Per the germline V gene, CDR1 is GTSNPN and CDR2 is SVGIG (reference sequence). The ends lost 2 bases at V and 3 bases at J; junction bases unmatched: 5. This CDR3 is 14 amino acids long. The CDR3 region is CAWSWAGGDYGYTF. DNA for the CDR3: TGTGCCTGGAGTTGGGCAGGGGGCGACTATGGCTACACCTTC. The full variable domain, completed using reference TRBV30 and TRBJ1-2, is SQTIHQWPATLVQPVGSPLSLECTVEGTSNPNLYWYRQAAGRGLQLLFYSVGIGQISSEVPQNLSASRPQDRQFILSSKKLLLSDSGFYLCAWSWAGGDYGYTFGSGTRLTVV.

The V and J genes are TRBV9 and TRBJ2-3; D may be TRBD2 (5 bases). V shed 0 bases and J shed 9 bases, with 14 bases lying between them. This CDR3 contains 14 residues. Germline loops: CDR1 SGDLS, CDR2 YYNGEE. CDR3 sequence: CASSVAYRGSTQYF. The CDR3 bases are TGTGCCAGCAGCGTAGCCTATCGGGGATCCACGCAGTATTTT.